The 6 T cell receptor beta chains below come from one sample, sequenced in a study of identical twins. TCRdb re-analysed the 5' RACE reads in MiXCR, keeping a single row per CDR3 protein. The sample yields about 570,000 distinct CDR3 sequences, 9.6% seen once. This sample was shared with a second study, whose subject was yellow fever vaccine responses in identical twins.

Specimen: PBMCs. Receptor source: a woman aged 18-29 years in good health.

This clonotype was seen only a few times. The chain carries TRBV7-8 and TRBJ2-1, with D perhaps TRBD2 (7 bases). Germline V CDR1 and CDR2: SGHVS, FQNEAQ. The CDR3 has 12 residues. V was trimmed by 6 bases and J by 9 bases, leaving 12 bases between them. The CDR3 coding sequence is TGTGCCAGCAGGGGGGGGGGCGGTGAGCAGTTCTTC. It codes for CASRGGGGEQFF. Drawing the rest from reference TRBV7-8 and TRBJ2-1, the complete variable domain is GAGVSQSPRYKVAKRGQDVALRCDPISGHVSLFWYQQALGQGPEFLTYFQNEAQLDKSGLPSDRFFAERPEGSVSTLKIQRTQQEDSAVYLCASRGGGGEQFFGPGTRLTVL.

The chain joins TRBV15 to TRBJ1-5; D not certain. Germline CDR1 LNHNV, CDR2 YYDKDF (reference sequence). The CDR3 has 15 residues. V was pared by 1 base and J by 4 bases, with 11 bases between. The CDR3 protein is CATSRALRPNQPQHF. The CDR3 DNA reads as TGTGCCACCAGCAGAGCGCTGAGACCTAATCAGCCCCAGCATTTT. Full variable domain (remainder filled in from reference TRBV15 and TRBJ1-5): DAMVIQNPRYQVTQFGKPVTLSCSQTLNHNVMYWYQQKSSQAPKLLFHYYDKDFNNEADTPDNFQSRRPNTSFCFLDIRSPGLGDTAMYLCATSRALRPNQPQHFGDGTRLSIL.

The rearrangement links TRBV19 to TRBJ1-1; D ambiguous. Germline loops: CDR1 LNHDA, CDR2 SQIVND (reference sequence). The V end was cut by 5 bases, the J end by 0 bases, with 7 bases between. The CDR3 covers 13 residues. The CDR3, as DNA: TGTGCCAGTAGTCGACTGATGAACACTGAAGCTTTCTTT. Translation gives CASSRLMNTEAFF.

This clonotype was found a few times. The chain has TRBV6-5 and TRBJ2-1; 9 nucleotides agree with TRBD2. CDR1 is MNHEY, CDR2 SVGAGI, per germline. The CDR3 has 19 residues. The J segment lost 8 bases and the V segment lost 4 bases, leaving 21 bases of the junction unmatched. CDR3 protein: CASSSARSGGPTLKDEQFF. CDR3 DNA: TGTGCCAGCAGTTCCGCTCGGAGCGGGGGGCCAACCCTTAAAGATGAGCAGTTCTTC.

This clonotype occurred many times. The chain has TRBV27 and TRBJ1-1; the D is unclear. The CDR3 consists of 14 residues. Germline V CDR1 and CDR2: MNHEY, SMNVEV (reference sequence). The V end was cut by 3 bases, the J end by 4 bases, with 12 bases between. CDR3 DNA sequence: TGTGCCAGCAGTTTTAGCAGGTCGGGCACTGAAGCTTTCTTT. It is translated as CASSFSRSGTEAFF.

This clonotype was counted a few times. The CDR3 is CASSYAGTGRKAFF. Written as DNA, the CDR3 is TGTGCCAGCAGTTACGCCGGGACAGGGAGAAAAGCTTTCTTT. This sequence joins TRBV6-5 and TRBJ1-1; TRBD1 matches at 9 bases. CDR1 and CDR2 from the germline V gene are MNHEY and SVGAGI. The V and J ends lost 2 bases and 9 bases, in that order; junction bases with no gene match: 7. CDR3 length: 14 residues.